One and the same sample provided the 9 T cell receptor beta chains below, sequenced in a study of a mutant IDH1 vaccine in newly diagnosed glioma. Profiling relied on immunoSEQ multiplex PCR, and the TCRdb table lists in-frame clones only, not all of them. The sample records about 59,000 clones, around four fifths being singletons. These receptors' targets are unknown. The time point: week 47, end of study. In the vaccine, a single dose held 300 ug of the mutant IDH1 20-mer peptide, along with topical imiquimod. The sequencing used PBMCs, collected from a glioma patient whose treatment included an IDH1 peptide vaccine. The receptors here all came from a man aged 25-45 years with glioma.

J is TRBJ1-6 and V is TRBV2, with D maybe TRBD1 (6 bases). V was cut by 6 bases and J by 6 bases, with 9 bases left in between. Germline CDR1 is SNHLY and CDR2 is FYNNEI. This CDR3 comprises 13 residues. CDR3 bases: TGTGCCAGCAGGATACAGGGTAATTCACCCCTCCACTTT. This sequence encodes CASRIQGNSPLHF.

This chain links TRBV10-2 with TRBJ1-6; D gene ambiguous. Germline CDR1 is WSHSY and CDR2 is SAAADI. The V and J ends lost 5 bases and 6 bases respectively, with 5 bases between them. This CDR3 comprises 12 residues. The CDR3: CASSPGNSPLHF. For the CDR3, the DNA is TGCGCCAGCAGTCCGGGTAATTCACCCCTCCACTTT.

CDR3 sequence (DNA): TGTGCCAGCGGAAAGGTATCAAAACGCACTGAAGCTTTCTTT. Translation: CASGKVSKRTEAFF. The chain is built from TRBV6-5 and TRBJ1-1; D remains ambiguous. Looked up from germline, CDR1 is MNHEY and CDR2 is SVGAGI. V lost 8 bases and J 4 bases, leaving 17 bases between the germline ends. This CDR3 has 14 residues.

About this clone: Its ends do not fully match the called genes, so a read error is possible. The rearrangement uses TRBV5-1 and TRBJ2-3, with 9 bases identical to TRBD2. The germline CDR1 and CDR2 sequences are SGHRS and YFSETQ. CDR3 length: 14 amino acids. The CDR3 coding sequence is TGCGCCAGCAGCCTAGGGACTAGCAGAGATACGCAGTATTTT. As protein: CASSLGTSRDTQYF.

J is TRBJ1-6 and V is TRBV10-1, with 8 bases fitting TRBD1. Trimming removed 8 bases from V and 9 bases from J; junction bases left unmatched: 9. The CDR3 has 14 amino acids. In germline, CDR1 is WNHNN, CDR2 SYGVQD (reference sequence). The CDR3 is CASSGQGSFSPLHF. CDR3 in DNA: TGCGCCAGCTCCGGACAGGGCTCGTTTTCACCCCTCCACTTT.

This clone has only one observation. The J gene is TRBJ2-5, the V gene TRBV5-8; D unclear. Germline CDR1 reads SGHTS; CDR2 reads YDEGEE. CDR3 length equals 14 residues. With 2 bases removed from V and 5 bases from J, the gap between germline ends came to 13 bases. In DNA, the CDR3 is TGTGCCAGCAGCTTTACAGTACTGGGGGAGACCCAGTACTTC. Translation gives CASSFTVLGETQYF.

The CDR3 DNA reads TGCGCCAGCAGCGGGACTAGCGGGACTAGCTCCTACAATGAGCAGTTCTTC. This encodes CASSGTSGTSSYNEQFF. The chain is built from TRBV5-1 and TRBJ2-1; 13 positions agree with TRBD2. Germline CDR1 SGHRS, CDR2 YFSETQ. The CDR3 totals 17 residues. With V trimmed by 4 bases and J by 0 bases, 4 bases remained unmatched.

The V and J genes are TRBV9 and TRBJ1-2; 10 nucleotides match TRBD1. This CDR3 is 16 amino acids long. Germline CDR1 is SGDLS and CDR2 is YYNGEE. V was clipped by 3 bases and J by 8 bases; unmatched bases: 13. Here the CDR3 reads CASSANNRDRGGGYTF. CDR3 nucleotide sequence: TGTGCCAGCAGCGCCAACAACCGGGACAGGGGTGGAGGCTACACCTTC.

The gene calls are TRBV13 and TRBJ2-3, with TRBD1 matching over 8 bases. Trimming took 3 bases from V and 8 from J; bases not matched to a gene: 13. This CDR3 contains 16 residues. Germline V gene data show CDR1 as PRHDT and CDR2 as FYEKMQ (reference sequence). CDR3 amino acids: CASSFRDRWTVGTQYF. The DNA of the CDR3 is TGTGCCAGCAGCTTTCGGGACAGGTGGACAGTAGGTACGCAGTATTTT.